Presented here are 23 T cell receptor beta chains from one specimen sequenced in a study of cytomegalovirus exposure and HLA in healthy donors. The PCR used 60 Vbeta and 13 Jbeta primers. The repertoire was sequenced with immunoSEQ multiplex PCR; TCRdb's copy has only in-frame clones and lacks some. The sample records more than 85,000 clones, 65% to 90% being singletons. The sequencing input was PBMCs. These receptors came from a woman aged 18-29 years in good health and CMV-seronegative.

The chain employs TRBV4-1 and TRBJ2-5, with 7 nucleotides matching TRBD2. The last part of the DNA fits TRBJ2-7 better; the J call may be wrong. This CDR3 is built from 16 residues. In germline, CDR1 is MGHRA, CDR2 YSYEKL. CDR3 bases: TGCGCCAGCAGCCTACTGGGGGGGGTCATGACCTACGAGCAGTACTTC. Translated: CASSLLGGVMTYEQYF.

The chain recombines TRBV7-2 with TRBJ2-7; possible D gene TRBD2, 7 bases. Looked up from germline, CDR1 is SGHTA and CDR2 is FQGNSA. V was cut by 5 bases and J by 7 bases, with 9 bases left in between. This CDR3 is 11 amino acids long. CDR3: CASSEGGEQYF. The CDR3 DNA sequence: TGTGCCAGCAGCGAGGGGGGGGAGCAGTACTTC. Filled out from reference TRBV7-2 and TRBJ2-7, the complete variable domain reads GAGVSQSPSNKVTEKGKDVELRCDPISGHTALYWYRQSLGQGLEFLIYFQGNSAPDKSGLPSDRFSAERTGGSVSTLTIQRTQQEDSAVYLCASSEGGEQYFGPGTRLTVT.

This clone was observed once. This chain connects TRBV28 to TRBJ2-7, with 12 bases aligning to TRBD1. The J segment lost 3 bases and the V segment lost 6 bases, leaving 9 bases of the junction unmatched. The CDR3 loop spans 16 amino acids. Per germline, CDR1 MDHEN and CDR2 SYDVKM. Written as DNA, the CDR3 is TGTGCCAGCAGGACTATGGGGACAGGGGGCATCTACGAGCAGTACTTC. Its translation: CASRTMGTGGIYEQYF. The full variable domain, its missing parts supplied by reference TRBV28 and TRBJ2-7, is DVKVTQSSRYLVKRTGEKVFLECVQDMDHENMFWYRQDPGLGLRLIYFSYDVKMKEKGDIPEGYSVSREKKERFSLILESASTNQTSMYLCASRTMGTGGIYEQYFGPGTRLTVT.

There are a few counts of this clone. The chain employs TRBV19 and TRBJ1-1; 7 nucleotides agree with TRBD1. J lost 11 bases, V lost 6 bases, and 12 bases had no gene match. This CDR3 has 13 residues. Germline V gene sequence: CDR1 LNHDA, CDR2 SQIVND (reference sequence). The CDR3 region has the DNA TGTGCCAGTAGAACTCCAGGGGGTTTTGGTGCTTTCTTT. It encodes CASRTPGGFGAFF.

CDR3 sequence: CASSPTYRVEQYF. CDR3 nucleotide sequence: TGTGCCAGCAGCCCAACCTACAGGGTCGAGCAGTACTTC. The V gene is TRBV5-6, the J gene TRBJ2-7; tentatively, D is TRBD1 (6 bases). CDR1 and CDR2 (germline): SGHDT, YYEEEE. With 4 bases removed from V and 6 bases from J, the gap between germline ends came to 14 bases. The CDR3 runs 13 residues.

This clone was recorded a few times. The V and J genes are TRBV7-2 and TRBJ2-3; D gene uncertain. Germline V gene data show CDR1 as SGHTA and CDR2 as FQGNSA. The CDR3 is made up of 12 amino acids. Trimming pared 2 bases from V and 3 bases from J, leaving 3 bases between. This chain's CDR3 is CASSLLTDTQYF. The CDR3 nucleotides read TGTGCCAGCAGCTTATTAACAGATACGCAGTATTTT.

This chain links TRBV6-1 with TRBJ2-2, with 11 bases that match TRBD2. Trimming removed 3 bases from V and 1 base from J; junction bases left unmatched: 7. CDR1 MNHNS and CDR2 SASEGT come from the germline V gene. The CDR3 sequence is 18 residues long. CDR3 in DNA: TGTGCCAGCAGTGAGAACCTTAGCGGGGGGGGGAACACCGGGGAGCTGTTTTTT. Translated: CASSENLSGGGNTGELFF.

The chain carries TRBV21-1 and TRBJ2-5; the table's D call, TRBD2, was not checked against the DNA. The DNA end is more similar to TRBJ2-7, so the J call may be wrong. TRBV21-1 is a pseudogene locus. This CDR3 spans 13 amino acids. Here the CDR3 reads CASRELRYYEQYF. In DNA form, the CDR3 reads TGTGCCAGCAGGGAACTCCGTTACTACGAGCAGTACTTC.

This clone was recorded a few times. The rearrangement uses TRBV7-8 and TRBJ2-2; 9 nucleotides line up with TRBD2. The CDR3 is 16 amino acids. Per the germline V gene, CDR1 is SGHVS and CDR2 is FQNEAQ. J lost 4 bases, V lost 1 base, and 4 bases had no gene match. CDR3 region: CASSLEASGATGELFF. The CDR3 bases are TGTGCCAGCAGCTTAGAAGCTAGCGGGGCCACCGGGGAGCTGTTTTTT.

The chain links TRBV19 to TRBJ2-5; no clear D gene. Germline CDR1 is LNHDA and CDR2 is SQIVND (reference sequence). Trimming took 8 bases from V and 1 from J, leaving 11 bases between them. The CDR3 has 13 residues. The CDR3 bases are TGTGCCAGTTCGGCGGCAGCCCAAGAGACCCAGTACTTC. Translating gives CASSAAAQETQYF.

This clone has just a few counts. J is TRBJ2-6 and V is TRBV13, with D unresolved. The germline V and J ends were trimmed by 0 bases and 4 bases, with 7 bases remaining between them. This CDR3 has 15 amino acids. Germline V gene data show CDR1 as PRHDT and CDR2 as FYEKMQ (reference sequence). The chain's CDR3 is CASSLGGLGANVLTF. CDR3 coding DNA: TGTGCCAGCAGCTTAGGTGGGCTCGGGGCCAACGTCCTGACTTTC.

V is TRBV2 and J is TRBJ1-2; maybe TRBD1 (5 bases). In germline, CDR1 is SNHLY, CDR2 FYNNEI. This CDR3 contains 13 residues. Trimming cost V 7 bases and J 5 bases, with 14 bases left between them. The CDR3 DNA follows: TGTGCCAGCACCAGGACCGGGGGGTATGGCTACACCTTC. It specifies CASTRTGGYGYTF. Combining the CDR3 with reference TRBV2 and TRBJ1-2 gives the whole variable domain EPEVTQTPSHQVTQMGQEVILRCVPISNHLYFYWYRQILGQKVEFLVSFYNNEISEKSEIFDDQFSVERPDGSNFTLKIRSTKLEDSAMYFCASTRTGGYGYTFGSGTRLTVV.

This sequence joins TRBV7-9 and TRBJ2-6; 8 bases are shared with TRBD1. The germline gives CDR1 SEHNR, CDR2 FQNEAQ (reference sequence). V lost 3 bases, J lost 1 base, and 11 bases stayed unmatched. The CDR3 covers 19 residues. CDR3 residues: CASSLFARGLLSGANVLTF. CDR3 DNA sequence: TGTGCCAGCAGCTTGTTCGCCAGGGGGCTATTATCTGGGGCCAACGTCCTGACTTTC. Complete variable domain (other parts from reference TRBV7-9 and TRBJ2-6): DTGVSQNPRHKITKRGQNVTFRCDPISEHNRLYWYRQTLGQGPEFLTYFQNEAQLEKSRLLSDRFSAERPKGSFSTLEIQRTEQGDSAMYLCASSLFARGLLSGANVLTFGAGSRLTVL.

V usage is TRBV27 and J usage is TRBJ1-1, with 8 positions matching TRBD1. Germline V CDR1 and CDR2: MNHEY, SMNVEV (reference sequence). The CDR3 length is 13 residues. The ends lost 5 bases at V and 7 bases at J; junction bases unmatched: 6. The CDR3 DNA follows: TGTGCCAGCAGTCCCTTCAGGGGGCTTGAAGCTTTCTTT. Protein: CASSPFRGLEAFF.

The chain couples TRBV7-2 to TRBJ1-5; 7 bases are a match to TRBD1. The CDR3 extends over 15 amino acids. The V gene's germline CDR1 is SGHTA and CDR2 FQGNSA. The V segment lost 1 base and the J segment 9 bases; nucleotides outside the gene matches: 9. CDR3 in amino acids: CASSLGGTVKRPQHF. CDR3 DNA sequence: TGTGCCAGCAGCTTAGGCGGGACAGTCAAACGGCCCCAGCATTTT. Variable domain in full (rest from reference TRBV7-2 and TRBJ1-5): GAGVSQSPSNKVTEKGKDVELRCDPISGHTALYWYRQSLGQGLEFLIYFQGNSAPDKSGLPSDRFSAERTGGSVSTLTIQRTQQEDSAVYLCASSLGGTVKRPQHFGDGTRLSIL.

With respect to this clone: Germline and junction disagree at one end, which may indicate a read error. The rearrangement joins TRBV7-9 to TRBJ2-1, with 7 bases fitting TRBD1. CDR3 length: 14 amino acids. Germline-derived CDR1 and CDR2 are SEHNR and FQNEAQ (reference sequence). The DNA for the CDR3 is TGTTCCAGCAGCTTCACAGGGGCCTACAATGAGCAGTTCTTC. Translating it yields CSSSFTGAYNEQFF.

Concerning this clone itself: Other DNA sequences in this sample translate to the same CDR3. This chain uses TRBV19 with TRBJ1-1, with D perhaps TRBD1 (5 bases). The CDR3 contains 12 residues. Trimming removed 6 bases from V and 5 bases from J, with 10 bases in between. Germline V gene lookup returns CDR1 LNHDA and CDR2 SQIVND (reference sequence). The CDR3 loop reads CASSWGGTEAFF. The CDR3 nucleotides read TGTGCCAGTAGCTGGGGGGGGACTGAAGCTTTCTTT.

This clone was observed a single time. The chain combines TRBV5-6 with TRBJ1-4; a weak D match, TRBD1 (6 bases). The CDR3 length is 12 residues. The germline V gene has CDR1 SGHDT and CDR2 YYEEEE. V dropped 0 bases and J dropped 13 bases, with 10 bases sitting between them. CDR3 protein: CASSLGADRLFF. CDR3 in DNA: TGTGCCAGCAGCTTGGGGGCGGACAGACTGTTTTTT.

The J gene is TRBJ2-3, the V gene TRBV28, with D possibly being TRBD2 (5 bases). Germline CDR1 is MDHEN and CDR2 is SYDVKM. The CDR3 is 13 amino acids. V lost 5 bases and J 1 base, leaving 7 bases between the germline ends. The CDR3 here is CASSRGGTDTQYF. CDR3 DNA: TGTGCCAGCAGTCGGGGAGGCACAGATACGCAGTATTTT.

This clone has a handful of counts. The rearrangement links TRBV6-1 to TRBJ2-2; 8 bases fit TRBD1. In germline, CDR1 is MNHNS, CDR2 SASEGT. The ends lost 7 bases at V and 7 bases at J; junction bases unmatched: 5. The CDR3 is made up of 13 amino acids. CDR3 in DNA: TGTGCCAGCACGGACAGGGAGGTCGGGGAGCTGTTTTTT. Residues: CASTDREVGELFF.

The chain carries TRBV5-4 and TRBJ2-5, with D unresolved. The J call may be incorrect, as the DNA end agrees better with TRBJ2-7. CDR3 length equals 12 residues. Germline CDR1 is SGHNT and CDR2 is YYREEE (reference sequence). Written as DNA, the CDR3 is TGTGCCAGCAGCTTGGATAGAAACGAGCAGTACTTC. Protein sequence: CASSLDRNEQYF.

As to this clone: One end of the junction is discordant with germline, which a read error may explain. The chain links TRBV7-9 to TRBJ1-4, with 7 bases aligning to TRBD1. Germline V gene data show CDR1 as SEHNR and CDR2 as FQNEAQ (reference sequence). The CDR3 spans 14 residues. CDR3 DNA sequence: TGTTCCAGCAGCTCGGGACAGCTAAATGAAAAACTGTTTTTT. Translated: CSSSSGQLNEKLFF.

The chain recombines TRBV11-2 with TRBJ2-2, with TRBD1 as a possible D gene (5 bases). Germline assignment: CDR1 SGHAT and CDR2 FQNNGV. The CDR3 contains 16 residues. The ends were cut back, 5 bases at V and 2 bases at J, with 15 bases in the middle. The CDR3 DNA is TGTGCCAGCAGCCCCAGGGTGGCGGATAACACCGGGGAGCTGTTTTTT. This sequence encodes CASSPRVADNTGELFF.